This T cell receptor (beta chain) was identified in a study of response to subunit inactivated influenza vaccine. TCRdb re-called the RT-PCR reads with MiXCR, one entry per CDR3 protein. The sample has around 580,000 distinct CDR3 sequences, roughly 12% seen once. Germline CDR1 is DFQATT and CDR2 is SNEGSKA (reference sequence). The CDR3 contains 14 residues. The V and J ends lost 5 bases and 2 bases respectively, with 16 bases between them. The source was PBMCs from blood, collected on the day of vaccination. The TCR originated in a man aged 50 to 60 who received an inactivated influenza vaccine. This sequence joins TRBV20-1 and TRBJ2-7, with D maybe TRBD1 (7 bases). The CDR3 loop reads CSAAQGGLPYEQYF. The CDR3 DNA sequence: TGCAGTGCTGCGCAGGGGGGACTTCCCTACGAGCAGTACTTC.